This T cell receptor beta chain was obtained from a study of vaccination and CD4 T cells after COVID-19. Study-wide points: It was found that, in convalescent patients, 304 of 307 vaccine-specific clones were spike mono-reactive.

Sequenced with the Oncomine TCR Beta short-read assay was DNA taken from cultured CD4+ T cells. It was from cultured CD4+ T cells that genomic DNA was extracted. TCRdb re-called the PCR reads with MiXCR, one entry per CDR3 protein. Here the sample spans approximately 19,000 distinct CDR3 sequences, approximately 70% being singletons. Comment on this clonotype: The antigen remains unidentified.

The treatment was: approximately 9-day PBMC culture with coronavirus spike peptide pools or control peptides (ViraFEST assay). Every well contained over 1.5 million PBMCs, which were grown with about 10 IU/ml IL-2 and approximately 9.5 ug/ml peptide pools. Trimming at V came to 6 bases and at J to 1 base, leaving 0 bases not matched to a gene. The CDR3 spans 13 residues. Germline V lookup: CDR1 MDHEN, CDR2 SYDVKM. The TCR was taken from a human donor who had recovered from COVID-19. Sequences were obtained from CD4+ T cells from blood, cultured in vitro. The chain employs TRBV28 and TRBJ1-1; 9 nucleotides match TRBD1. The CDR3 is CASRQGANTEAFF. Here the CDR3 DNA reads TGTGCCAGCAGACAGGGGGCGAACACTGAAGCTTTCTTT.